One and the same sample provided the 29 T cell receptor beta chains below, sequenced in a study of T cells expressing NK-cell markers. TCRdb re-called the 5' RACE reads and gives one entry per CDR3 protein, without DNA. Its clone listing holds about 150,000 distinct CDR3 sequences. The sample comprised blood T cells: a sorted CD56 or NKG2C T cell subset, CD4+ or CD8+ T cells, or bulk PBMC T cells (not recorded which). All receptors derive from a woman between 45 and 60 years old in good health.

The chain recombines TRBV19 with TRBJ1-1. The CDR3 totals 14 residues. Germline values: CDR1 LNHDA, CDR2 SQIVND (reference sequence). CDR3 sequence reads: CASSVWSTHTEAFF.

The V and J genes are TRBV25-1 and TRBJ1-2; the D gene TCRdb calls, TRBD1, cannot be checked with no DNA. The CDR3 runs 15 residues. Germline loops: CDR1 MGHDK, CDR2 SYGVNS. The CDR3 reads CASSEFDAQMDGYTF.

The chain combines TRBV29-1 with TRBJ2-3; the D call from TCRdb, TRBD1, cannot be confirmed without DNA. The germline V gene encodes CDR1 SQVTM and CDR2 ANQGSEA. The CDR3 has 14 residues. CDR3 protein: CSVGTVNVLGTQYF.

This rearrangement joins TRBV20-1 to TRBJ2-3; there is no DNA to check the TCRdb D call of TRBD1. CDR1 is DFQATT, CDR2 SNEGSKA, per germline (reference sequence). The CDR3 extends over 18 amino acids. The CDR3 region is CSARSRRDIGPSGDTQYF.

The chain employs TRBV27 and TRBJ2-7; TCRdb selects TRBD1, and the lack of DNA leaves this call unchecked. Germline V CDR1 and CDR2: MNHEY, SMNVEV (reference sequence). The CDR3 runs to 15 residues. This CDR3 reads CASSLGGTVYNEQYF.

The V and J genes are TRBV5-1 and TRBJ2-7; the TRBD1 assignment by TCRdb is unverifiable without DNA. The CDR3 contains 15 residues. Germline V gene sequence: CDR1 SGHRS, CDR2 YFSETQ. Here the CDR3 reads CASSLWGGTSYEQYF.

The rearrangement links TRBV7-2 to TRBJ1-1. This CDR3 is 15 amino acids long. Germline V gives CDR1 SGHTA, CDR2 FQGNSA. CDR3 region: CASSSGPTGGTEAFF. Supplemented by reference TRBV7-2 and TRBJ1-1, the full variable domain reads GAGVSQSPSNKVTEKGKDVELRCDPISGHTALYWYRQSLGQGLEFLIYFQGNSAPDKSGLPSDRFSAERTGGSVSTLTIQRTQQEDSAVYLCASSSGPTGGTEAFFGQGTRLTVV.

The chain is built from TRBV24-1 and TRBJ1-5; TCRdb indicates TRBD1, and absent DNA this call remains unverified. This CDR3 has 17 amino acids. The germline V gene has CDR1 KGHDR and CDR2 SFDVKD. CDR3: CATISEKTGFSNQPQHF.

V usage is TRBV29-1 and J usage is TRBJ1-2; TCRdb gives TRBD1 as the D gene, but with no DNA this cannot be confirmed. This CDR3 is 13 amino acids long. In germline, CDR1 is SQVTM, CDR2 ANQGSEA. This CDR3 is CSVPTGGDYGYTF.

This chain links TRBV7-6 with TRBJ1-5; TCRdb indicates TRBD1, and absent DNA this call remains unverified. Germline V CDR1 and CDR2: SGHVS, FNYEAQ. CDR3 length equals 14 residues. This CDR3 reads CASSPMGGNQPQHF.

The chain has TRBV20-1 and TRBJ2-1; with no DNA, the TCRdb D assignment of TRBD2 cannot be verified. The CDR3 consists of 15 residues. From germline, CDR1 is DFQATT and CDR2 SNEGSKA (reference sequence). The CDR3 here is CSARVTAGETNEQFF.

This chain connects TRBV7-9 to TRBJ2-3. The CDR3 consists of 16 residues. From germline, CDR1 is SEHNR and CDR2 FQNEAQ (reference sequence). This chain's CDR3 is CASSDYRRTVTDTQYF. The complete variable domain, with remaining parts taken from reference TRBV7-9 and TRBJ2-3, reads DTGVSQNPRHKITKRGQNVTFRCDPISEHNRLYWYRQTLGQGPEFLTYFQNEAQLEKSRLLSDRFSAERPKGSFSTLEIQRTEQGDSAMYLCASSDYRRTVTDTQYFGPGTRLTVL.

The CDR3 loop reads CASSSRDTRNEQFF. This chain uses TRBV11-2 with TRBJ2-1; TCRdb indicates TRBD1, and absent DNA this call remains unverified. Germline CDR1 SGHAT, CDR2 FQNNGV. The CDR3 spans 14 residues.

The chain combines TRBV5-1 with TRBJ2-3; the TCRdb call, TRBD2, lacks DNA for checking. The CDR3 is made up of 16 amino acids. Germline CDR1 is SGHRS and CDR2 is YFSETQ. CDR3 residues: CASSYESGRAGDTQYF.

The chain is built from TRBV6-5 and TRBJ2-6. This CDR3 spans 15 amino acids. Germline CDR1 MNHEY, CDR2 SVGAGI. CDR3 sequence: CASSYSGSGANVLTF.

The rearrangement links TRBV29-1 to TRBJ2-1; the D gene TCRdb calls, TRBD1, cannot be checked with no DNA. Looked up from germline, CDR1 is SQVTM and CDR2 is ANQGSEA. This CDR3 has 16 residues. The CDR3 is CSVPEEAWGVYNEQFF.

The chain is built from TRBV6-5 and TRBJ2-1; the D gene TCRdb calls, TRBD2, cannot be checked with no DNA. The CDR3 has 15 residues. CDR1 and CDR2 (germline): MNHEY, SVGAGI. CDR3 in amino acids: CASSSSSRQYNEQFF.

This sequence joins TRBV2 and TRBJ1-1. This CDR3 spans 15 amino acids. Per germline, CDR1 SNHLY and CDR2 FYNNEI. The CDR3 sequence is CASRAEGGWGTEAFF.

CDR3 protein: CASGVVVNQYF. The chain employs TRBV12-3 or TRBV12-4 and TRBJ2-5. CDR3 length: 11 amino acids.

The chain links TRBV11-1 to TRBJ2-1; the D gene TCRdb calls, TRBD2, cannot be checked with no DNA. Germline CDR1 SGHAT, CDR2 FQDESV (reference sequence). CDR3 length: 16 residues. The CDR3 protein is CASSLIREVLYNEQFF. The complete variable domain, with remaining parts taken from reference TRBV11-1 and TRBJ2-1, reads EAEVAQSPRYKITEKSQAVAFWCDPISGHATLYWYRQILGQGPELLVQFQDESVVDDSQLPKDRFSAERLKGVDSTLKIQPAELGDSAMYLCASSLIREVLYNEQFFGPGTRLTVL.

The chain joins TRBV7-9 to TRBJ2-3; TCRdb proposes TRBD1, but this gene call is untestable without DNA. The CDR3 extends over 14 amino acids. Per germline, CDR1 SEHNR and CDR2 FQNEAQ (reference sequence). This chain's CDR3 is CASSEYRGTDTQYF.

The chain is built from TRBV12-3 or TRBV12-4 and TRBJ2-5; no DNA is available, so the TRBD1 call from TCRdb remains unchecked. The CDR3 extends over 15 amino acids. This CDR3 reads CASSFVSGRMETQYF.

V and J are TRBV12-3 or TRBV12-4 and TRBJ2-3; TCRdb's D call, TRBD1, is unchecked because there is no DNA. The CDR3 has 15 amino acids. The CDR3 loop reads CASRPGGLLTHTQYF.

V is TRBV27 and J is TRBJ1-1; TCRdb designates TRBD1, a call that cannot be tested without DNA. Germline-derived CDR1 and CDR2 are MNHEY and SMNVEV (reference sequence). The CDR3 extends over 15 amino acids. This CDR3 is CASSSLDTLNTEAFF.

V is TRBV10-3 and J is TRBJ2-7; TCRdb picks TRBD1, but there is no DNA to check that call. This CDR3 is built from 15 residues. The germline gives CDR1 ENHRY, CDR2 SYGVKD. CDR3 region: CATIRGVRDSYEQYF.

The chain has TRBV30 and TRBJ2-2; TCRdb outputs TRBD2, but without DNA this stays unchecked. The CDR3 is 18 residues long. Germline assignment: CDR1 GTSNPN and CDR2 SVGIG (reference sequence). CDR3 loop: CAWSPETSGRAVAGELFF.

The V call is TRBV6-2 or TRBV6-3, the J call TRBJ2-5. CDR1 and CDR2 from the germline V gene are MNHEY and SVGEGT. The CDR3 consists of 13 residues. The chain's CDR3 is CASSYIGGETQYF.

The chain uses TRBV2 and TRBJ1-1. The germline CDR1 and CDR2 sequences are SNHLY and FYNNEI. This CDR3 is 13 amino acids long. This CDR3 reads CASSEAPRGEAFF.

The chain couples TRBV20-1 to TRBJ2-1; as DNA is missing, the TRBD2 call by TCRdb cannot be tested. The CDR3 runs to 15 residues. Germline V lookup: CDR1 DFQATT, CDR2 SNEGSKA (reference sequence). Here the CDR3 reads CSARGTSGSYNEQFF.